These 3 T cell receptor beta chains were all obtained from the same sample, sequenced in a study of cytomegalovirus exposure and HLA in healthy donors. Primers included in the PCR were 60 Vbeta and 13 Jbeta primers. Clones were sequenced by immunoSEQ multiplex PCR, and TCRdb holds only the in-frame ones, with some missing. Among under 150,000 clones listed, about four fifths were seen once. Sequencing was performed on PBMCs. Receptors originate from a woman aged 35 to 49 in good health and CMV-seropositive.

This clone came up once. V usage is TRBV5-1 and J usage is TRBJ2-7, with 7 nucleotides matching TRBD2. J lost 7 bases, V lost 1 base, and 5 bases had no gene match. The germline CDR1 and CDR2 sequences are SGHRS and YFSETQ. This CDR3 has 13 residues. As DNA, the CDR3 is TGCGCCAGCAGCTTGAGGCTAGCGGAAGAGCAGTACTTC. Translating gives CASSLRLAEEQYF.

The chain is built from TRBV19 and TRBJ2-6; 9 positions agree with TRBD2. Germline loops: CDR1 LNHDA, CDR2 SQIVND (reference sequence). V lost 3 bases and J lost 0; bases outside the gene matches: 6. The length of the CDR3 is 18 residues. For the CDR3, the DNA is TGTGCCAGTAGTATTTCGGCGGGAGGGTACTCTGGGGCCAACGTCCTGACTTTC. The encoded protein is CASSISAGGYSGANVLTF. Filled out from reference TRBV19 and TRBJ2-6, the complete variable domain reads DGGITQSPKYLFRKEGQNVTLSCEQNLNHDAMYWYRQDPGQGLRLIYYSQIVNDFQKGDIAEGYSVSREKKESFPLTVTSAQKNPTAFYLCASSISAGGYSGANVLTFGAGSRLTVL.

This clone was found a few times. The chain combines TRBV2 with TRBJ1-1; D ambiguous. V gave up 7 bases and J gave up 0 bases, with 9 bases separating them. The CDR3 loop spans 13 amino acids. Germline lookup yields CDR1 SNHLY and CDR2 FYNNEI. The CDR3 coding sequence is TGTGCCAGCAATGACGTTGTGAACACTGAAGCTTTCTTT. Protein: CASNDVVNTEAFF.